This entry lists 23 T cell receptor beta chains sequenced from one sample in a study of control samples from healthy donors and cancer patients. Here immunoSEQ multiplex PCR was the method, and the copy in TCRdb shows in-frame clones only, minus some. The sample has 150,000 to 200,000 clones, 90% to 95% seen once. Sequences were obtained from blood. The source of these receptors is a woman aged 30 to 39 in good health.

The chain has TRBV4-3 and TRBJ1-2, with 8 bases lining up with TRBD1. This CDR3 has 15 amino acids. Germline loops: CDR1 LGHNA, CDR2 YSLEER. Germline trimming cut 0 bases from V and 5 bases from J; bases unmatched to any gene: 5. The CDR3, as DNA: TGCGCCAGCAGCCAAGATCCCCGGACAGGGTATGGCTACACCTTC. It is translated as CASSQDPRTGYGYTF.

The chain joins TRBV18 to TRBJ2-3; 11 bases are a match to TRBD1. With V trimmed by 5 bases and J by 1 base, 2 bases remained unmatched. CDR1 is KGHSH and CDR2 is LQKENI in the germline V gene. This CDR3 comprises 15 residues. CDR3 DNA sequence: TGTGCCAGCTCAACGGGACAGGGGGGCACAGATACGCAGTATTTT. It is translated as CASSTGQGGTDTQYF. The full variable domain, rest sourced from reference TRBV18 and TRBJ2-3, is NAGVMQNPRHLVRRRGQEARLRCSPMKGHSHVYWYRQLPEEGLKFMVYLQKENIIDESGMPKERFSAEFPKEGPSILRIQQVVRGDSAAYFCASSTGQGGTDTQYFGPGTRLTVL.

This clone was detected a few times. The chain links TRBV6-5 to TRBJ2-2, with D hard to call. The V and J ends lost 2 bases and 4 bases respectively, with 5 bases between them. The CDR3 has 13 amino acids. In germline, CDR1 is MNHEY, CDR2 SVGAGI. The CDR3 sequence is CASSYDTTGELFF. The CDR3, as DNA: TGTGCCAGCAGTTACGACACCACCGGGGAGCTGTTTTTT.

The CDR3 DNA reads TGTGCCAGCAGCTTACTCAATGAGCAGTTCTTC. As protein: CASSLLNEQFF. This chain connects TRBV7-9 to TRBJ2-1; D uncertain. The CDR3 has 11 amino acids. Germline loops: CDR1 SEHNR, CDR2 FQNEAQ (reference sequence). V was clipped by 2 bases and J by 6 bases, with 2 bases between them.

This clone occurred once. V and J are TRBV5-6 and TRBJ2-7; TRBD2 matches at 14 bases. Trimming took 6 bases from V and 9 from J; bases not matched to a gene: 5. CDR3 length: 13 amino acids. CDR1 and CDR2 from the germline V gene are SGHDT and YYEEEE. In DNA, the CDR3 is TGTGCCAGCACCCCGGGACTAGCGGGAGTGCAGTACTTC. Translated, it gives CASTPGLAGVQYF.

This chain links TRBV19 with TRBJ2-7; 10 positions match TRBD1. Germline assignment: CDR1 LNHDA and CDR2 SQIVND (reference sequence). Losses at the gene ends were 4 bases for V and 2 bases for J; bases not matched to a gene: 2. The CDR3 is 14 amino acids. The chain's CDR3 is CASSTGTGAYEQYF. CDR3 nucleotides: TGTGCCAGTAGTACCGGGACAGGGGCCTACGAGCAGTACTTC.

This rearrangement joins TRBV7-2 to TRBJ2-2; 7 bases agree with TRBD1. The CDR3 is 14 residues long. The V gene end was trimmed by 6 bases and the J gene end by 3 bases; junction bases not matched to a gene: 4. CDR1 and CDR2 (germline): SGHTA, FQGNSA. CDR3: CASRTQGYTGELFF. The CDR3 bases are TGTGCCAGCAGAACACAGGGGTACACCGGGGAGCTGTTTTTT.

The V gene is TRBV3-1 (or the pseudogene TRBV3-2), the J gene TRBJ2-3; D ambiguous. CDR3 size: 13 residues. Trimming shortened V by 4 bases and J by 0 bases, and 5 bases separated the two germline ends. Germline V gene lookup returns CDR1 LGHDT and CDR2 YNNKEL (reference sequence). The CDR3 here is CASSLLSTDTQYF. Here the CDR3 DNA reads TGTGCCAGCAGCCTCCTTAGCACAGATACGCAGTATTTT.

The chain recombines TRBV2 with TRBJ2-1; TRBD2 matches 10 bases. The CDR3 contains 13 residues. Trimming cost V 10 bases and J 3 bases; bases outside gene matches: 3. CDR1 SNHLY and CDR2 FYNNEI come from the germline V gene. CDR3 bases: TGTGCCACCACTAGCGGGGACTACAATGAGCAGTTCTTC. Translation: CATTSGDYNEQFF.

This sequence joins TRBV7-3 and TRBJ2-1; 8 positions match TRBD1. The germline V gene has CDR1 SGHTA and CDR2 FQGTGA. The V gene end was trimmed by 0 bases and the J gene end by 2 bases; junction bases not matched to a gene: 0. The CDR3 length is 15 residues. The CDR3 is CASSLTGQAYNEQFF. For the CDR3, the DNA is TGTGCCAGCAGCTTAACGGGACAGGCCTACAATGAGCAGTTCTTC.

The chain carries TRBV4-1 and TRBJ2-7; the match to TRBD1 covers 8 bases. The junction had 6 bases not matched to a gene; V was cut back by 3 bases and J by 2 bases. Germline CDR1 reads MGHRA; CDR2 reads YSYEKL. The CDR3 consists of 15 residues. The CDR3 reads CASSHPGQAAYEQYF. The CDR3 coding sequence is TGCGCCAGCAGCCACCCGGGACAGGCTGCCTACGAGCAGTACTTC.

In nucleotides, the CDR3 is TGCGCCAGCAGCCCGGGACAGGGATCGCATCAGCCCCAGCATTTT. It specifies CASSPGQGSHQPQHF. The rearrangement links TRBV4-1 to TRBJ1-5; 9 positions match TRBD1. The CDR3 has 15 residues. Losses at the gene ends were 4 bases for V and 5 bases for J; bases not matched to a gene: 6. Per germline, CDR1 MGHRA and CDR2 YSYEKL.

V and J are TRBV28 and TRBJ1-6; 7 bases match TRBD1. Germline-derived CDR1 and CDR2 are MDHEN and SYDVKM. This CDR3 comprises 14 residues. Trimming cost V 6 bases and J 6 bases; bases outside gene matches: 5. As DNA, the CDR3 is TGTGCCAGCAGACGGGGGACAGCTAATTCACCCCTCCACTTT. Amino acids: CASRRGTANSPLHF.

J is TRBJ1-5 and V is TRBV6-1; no reliable D call. Germline values: CDR1 MNHNS, CDR2 SASEGT. The CDR3 covers 15 residues. The germline V and J ends were trimmed by 2 bases and 2 bases, with 10 bases remaining between them. The CDR3 loop is CASSELGSGNQPQHF. CDR3 sequence (DNA): TGTGCCAGCAGTGAACTGGGCTCGGGCAATCAGCCCCAGCATTTT.

This clone appeared a few times. This chain uses TRBV6-5 with TRBJ2-6; 9 bases line up with TRBD1. Per the germline V gene, CDR1 is MNHEY and CDR2 is SVGAGI. Trimming at V came to 6 bases and at J to 0 bases, leaving 0 bases not matched to a gene. CDR3 length equals 15 residues. Here the CDR3 reads CASRTGGSGANVLTF. Here the CDR3 DNA reads TGTGCCAGCAGGACAGGGGGCTCTGGGGCCAACGTCCTGACTTTC.

This chain links TRBV7-9 with TRBJ1-4; D not certain. The CDR3 runs to 15 residues. Trimming shortened V by 0 bases and J by 3 bases, and 8 bases separated the two germline ends. Germline V gives CDR1 SEHNR, CDR2 FQNEAQ (reference sequence). CDR3 coding DNA: TGTGCCAGCAGCTTAGCTGGGCTTTCTAATGAAAAACTGTTTTTT. Protein: CASSLAGLSNEKLFF.

The chain couples TRBV29-1 to TRBJ1-2; 7 nucleotides match TRBD1. V shed 4 bases, J shed 6 bases, and the junction held 2 bases outside the gene matches. Per the germline V gene, CDR1 is SQVTM and CDR2 is ANQGSEA. The CDR3 is 11 residues long. CDR3 protein: CSVAGGDGYTF. Here the CDR3 DNA reads TGCAGCGTTGCAGGGGGTGATGGCTACACCTTC. Variable domain in full (rest from reference TRBV29-1 and TRBJ1-2): SAVISQKPSRDICQRGTSLTIQCQVDSQVTMMFWYRQQPGQSLTLIATANQGSEATYESGFVIDKFPISRPNLTFSTLTVSNMSPEDSSIYLCSVAGGDGYTFGSGTRLTVV.

The chain uses TRBV2 and TRBJ1-1; D is undetermined. In germline, CDR1 is SNHLY, CDR2 FYNNEI. Trimming cost V 4 bases and J 1 base, with 10 bases left between them. This CDR3 has 14 residues. DNA of the CDR3: TGTGCCAGCAGTGGGGCCACCCGGAACACTGAAGCTTTCTTT. Translated, it gives CASSGATRNTEAFF.

V is TRBV30 and J is TRBJ1-5; 7 bases map to TRBD1. Germline lookup yields CDR1 GTSNPN and CDR2 SVGIG (reference sequence). J was trimmed by 3 bases and V by 0 bases; bases with no gene match: 5. The CDR3 runs 15 residues. The CDR3 region is CAWSVADRTNQPQHF. The CDR3 DNA sequence: TGTGCCTGGAGTGTTGCGGACAGGACCAATCAGCCCCAGCATTTT.

The chain employs TRBV4-1 and TRBJ2-5; 7 bases fit TRBD2. The CDR3 has 13 amino acids. Germline CDR1 and CDR2: MGHRA and YSYEKL. The junction had 5 bases not matched to a gene; V was cut back by 5 bases and J by 5 bases. DNA of the CDR3: TGCGCCAGCAGCTGGACTAGGGCTGAGACCCAGTACTTC. Translating gives CASSWTRAETQYF.

This sequence joins TRBV7-9 and TRBJ1-2; the D is unclear. The CDR3 runs 12 residues. V lost 5 bases, J lost 14 bases, and 18 bases lay in between. In germline, CDR1 is SEHNR, CDR2 FQNEAQ (reference sequence). CDR3 bases: TGTGCCAGCAGCCTAGTACGGGAGGAGCTGACCTTC. Residues: CASSLVREELTF.

V is TRBV6-4 and J is TRBJ1-2; D is undetermined. CDR3 length: 13 residues. In germline, CDR1 is MRHNA, CDR2 SNTAGT. Between the trimmed V and J ends, which lost 2 bases and 1 base, there was a span of 5 bases. The CDR3 DNA reads TGTGCCAGCAGTGACACGGGTAACTATGGCTACACCTTC. It yields the protein CASSDTGNYGYTF.

This sequence joins TRBV4-2 and TRBJ2-1, with 11 bases fitting TRBD2. V trimming: 0 bases; J trimming: 9 bases; junction bases outside the gene matches: 7. Germline lookup yields CDR1 LGHNA and CDR2 YNFKEQ. CDR3 length equals 16 residues. The CDR3 spells CASSQDPLAGGIEQFF. CDR3 in DNA: TGTGCCAGCAGCCAAGATCCCCTAGCGGGGGGCATTGAGCAGTTCTTC.